This TCR beta chain originates from a study of T cell repertoires in cytomegalovirus infection. Study-wide context: It can be stated that public TCR beta signatures indicated CMV infection as well as a matching HLA type. General study points: CMV-specific TCR beta clonotypes restricted by HLA-C dominated the ex vivo response. Using cumulative public TCR beta family frequency, the authors identified those who carried CMV together with the relevant HLA.

A single record per CDR3 protein comes from TCRdb applying MiXCR to the reads. The profile covers 200,000 to 250,000 distinct CDR3 sequences, with about 23% appearing a single time and around a sixth taken by the ten largest. The CDR3 is 14 amino acids. CDR1 and CDR2 from the germline V gene are KGHDR and SFDVKD. Details on this clonotype: The antigen is undetermined. Just one base apart from a much larger clone, this may be a read error.

This chain joins TRBV24-1 and TRBJ2-2, with a weak D call TRBD1 (6 bases). This sequence was found in a human donor in good health (CMV status not recorded). Some clones in this sample may be carry-over from other donors' samples. Sequenced: CD8+ T cells from PBMCs. The CDR3 coding sequence is TGTGCCACCAGGAACAGGGAAAACACCGTGGAGCTGTTTTTT. As protein: CATRNRENTVELFF.